This is a list of T cell receptor beta chains from one sample in a study of cytotoxic CD8 clonotypes in ibrutinib-treated CLL. The method was immunoSEQ multiplex PCR; TCRdb's version includes in-frame clones alone and lacks a portion of them. The table lists some 70,000 clones, 90% of them singletons. The material was PBMCs, obtained after 12 months of ibrutinib treatment. The receptor source for this set is a human donor with chronic lymphocytic leukemia. CDR3s include the opening cysteine and the closing phenylalanine or tryptophan. A D gene is named only where the DNA matches it firmly. Size values are once, few and many counts, or a class for expanded clones, and some rows have none.

v_call	j_call	clone_size	d_call	cdr3_nt	cdr3_aa
TRBV27	TRBJ1-2	NA	TRBD1	TGTGCCAGCGGATCTTCCGGACAGGGAGGCTATGGCTACACCTTC	CASGSSGQGGYGYTF
TRBV21-1	TRBJ2-7	NA	NA	TGTGCCAGCAGCAACGGCCGGGAGACCTACGAGCAGTACTTC	CASSNGRETYEQYF
TRBV28	TRBJ1-5	NA	TRBD1	TGTGCCAGCAGCCTACATTATCCGGGACAGATTAGCAATCAGCCCCAGCATTTT	CASSLHYPGQISNQPQHF
TRBV7-8	TRBJ2-7	NA	NA	TGTGCCAGCAGCTTATTCCAGCGATCCTACGAGCAGTACTTC	CASSLFQRSYEQYF
TRBV19	TRBJ2-2	NA	TRBD2	TGTGCCAGTAGTAATGGACTAGCGGTTAACACCGGGGAGCTGTTTTTT	CASSNGLAVNTGELFF
TRBV30	TRBJ2-1	NA	TRBD1	TGTGCCTGGAGCACCGGGACAGGATCCTACAATGAGCAGTTCTTC	CAWSTGTGSYNEQFF
TRBV9	TRBJ2-7	NA	NA	TGTGCCAGCAGCGTAGAAGGAGACAGGTGGTACTACGAGCAGTACTTC	CASSVEGDRWYYEQYF
TRBV28	TRBJ1-2	NA	TRBD1	TGTGCCAGCAAAAGACAGGGGGATAGTCTGTATGGCTACACCTTC	CASKRQGDSLYGYTF
TRBV27	TRBJ2-7	few	TRBD2	TGTGCCAGCAGCCGGGCTAGCGGGTTCAACGAGCAGTACTTC	CASSRASGFNEQYF
TRBV6-1	TRBJ2-1	NA	TRBD1	TGTGCCAGCAGTGAATCGGACTCCGGGACAGGGGGTAGGGATGAGCAGTTCTTC	CASSESDSGTGGRDEQFF
TRBV6-4	TRBJ2-1	NA	TRBD2	TGTGCCAGCAGTGGGACTAGCGGGAGCAATGAGCAGTTCTTC	CASSGTSGSNEQFF
TRBV19	TRBJ1-2	NA	TRBD1	TGTGCCAGTAGTAGCCGGACAGGGATCTTGGGTGGCTACACCTTC	CASSSRTGILGGYTF
TRBV5-4	TRBJ1-3	once	NA	TGTGCCAGCAGTTATTATCGTGCCTCCTCTGGAAACACCATATATTTT	CASSYYRASSGNTIYF
TRBV28	TRBJ2-7	NA	NA	TGTGCCAGCAGTTCATCAGGGGGGTCCTACGAGCAGTACTTC	CASSSSGGSYEQYF
TRBV7-3	TRBJ2-1	NA	NA	TGTGCCAGCAGCTCAGGGCCCGCCACCTTAAATGAGCAGTTCTTC	CASSSGPATLNEQFF
TRBV7-9	TRBJ2-3	NA	NA	TGTGCCAGCAGCTACCTCCGGATCGGAGATACGCAGTATTTT	CASSYLRIGDTQYF
TRBV7-9	TRBJ2-7	NA	NA	TGTGCCAGCAGCCCACCCTTCTCCTACGAGCAGTACTTC	CASSPPFSYEQYF
TRBV13	TRBJ1-2	NA	NA	TGTGCCAGCAGCTTAGGATCGCAGGGGAGCTATGGCTACACCTTC	CASSLGSQGSYGYTF
TRBV14	TRBJ2-5	NA	TRBD2	TGTGCCAGCAGCCGTACTAGCGGGAGGGTGACCCAAGAGACCCAGTACTTC	CASSRTSGRVTQETQYF
TRBV27	TRBJ1-1	NA	TRBD1	TGTGCCAGCAGTTTCGGGACAGGGATGATCACTGAAGCTTTCTTT	CASSFGTGMITEAFF
TRBV29-1	TRBJ1-2	NA	TRBD1	TGCAGCGGCGCAAGATGGACAGGGGGAAAGGGCTATGGCTACACCTTC	CSGARWTGGKGYGYTF
TRBV7-8	TRBJ1-4	NA	TRBD1	TGTGCCAGCAGCTTGACAGGGGGACGAGAAAAACTGTTTTTT	CASSLTGGREKLFF
TRBV19	TRBJ1-1	NA	NA	TGTGCCAGTAGTATCGTACAGGGGAACACTGAAGCTTTCTTT	CASSIVQGNTEAFF
TRBV19	TRBJ2-1	NA	TRBD2	TGTGCCAGTAGTATATCGTTAGCGGGACATGCCTACAATGAGCAGTTCTTC	CASSISLAGHAYNEQFF
TRBV4-3	TRBJ1-3	NA	NA	TGCGCCAGCAGCCAAGATGCGGGGAAGCGGGGAGACACCATATATTTT	CASSQDAGKRGDTIYF
TRBV5-8	TRBJ1-1	NA	TRBD1	TGTGCCAGCAGCTTCCATCCCGGACAGGGAGAAGCTTTCTTT	CASSFHPGQGEAFF
TRBV4-2	TRBJ1-5	NA	NA	TGTGCCAGCAGCCAAGAGCTTCCGGGTCTGGGTGCAAAGGGGGAGGGTCAGCCCCAGCATTTT	CASSQELPGLGAKGEGQPQHF
TRBV11-2	TRBJ2-7	NA	NA	TGTGCCAGCAGCTTAGATCTCGTGGCGGCTTACGAGCAGTACTTC	CASSLDLVAAYEQYF
TRBV9	TRBJ2-3	NA	TRBD2	TGTGCCAGCAGCCCTGAGCGGGATAGCACAGATACGCAGTATTTT	CASSPERDSTDTQYF
TRBV9	TRBJ1-4	NA	NA	TGTGCCAGCAGCGTAGGGAGGGGTCGGACAAATGAAAAACTGTTTTTT	CASSVGRGRTNEKLFF
TRBV6-5	TRBJ2-5	NA	TRBD2	TGTGCCAGCAGTTTGACTAGCGGGGGGCCGGGGGAGACCCAGTACTTC	CASSLTSGGPGETQYF
TRBV7-2	TRBJ2-4	NA	NA	TGTGCCAGCAGCTTAGGACAGCCCGGATCAAAAGGGGGAAACATTCAGTACTTC	CASSLGQPGSKGGNIQYF
TRBV2	TRBJ2-1	NA	TRBD1	TGTGCCAGCAGAACGACAGGGAAGAATGAGCAGTTCTTC	CASRTTGKNEQFF
TRBV7-2	TRBJ2-1	NA	NA	TGTGCCAGCAGCTTTAGCGACTCCTACAATGAGCAGTTCTTC	CASSFSDSYNEQFF
TRBV4-3	TRBJ1-1	NA	NA	TGCGCCAGCAGCCAAGATTCCCGCGCTGGTGTAGGGGTGACTTTCTTT	CASSQDSRAGVGVTFF
TRBV11-2	TRBJ1-1	NA	NA	TGTGCCAGCAGCTCTGACAAGGCCAGCCGCACTGAAGCTTTCTTT	CASSSDKASRTEAFF
TRBV19	TRBJ1-2	once	NA	TGTGCCAGTAGTATAGTAGCAGCTTCCTATGGCTACACCTTC	CASSIVAASYGYTF
TRBV30	TRBJ2-1	NA	NA	TGTGCCTGGAGTGTAGGCGGGTGGACCTACAATGAGCAGTTCTTC	CAWSVGGWTYNEQFF
TRBV5-6	TRBJ2-2	NA	NA	TGTGCCAGCAGCTTGGACCCATCAGGGGACACCGGGGAGCTGTTTTTT	CASSLDPSGDTGELFF
TRBV4-2	TRBJ2-7	NA	TRBD2	TGTGCCAGCAGCCAAGATCCAGCTAGCGGGAGGGCCTGGGCCGAGCAGTACTTC	CASSQDPASGRAWAEQYF
TRBV19	TRBJ2-7	NA	NA	TGTGCCAGTAGTGAGACATCCTACGAGCAGTACTTC	CASSETSYEQYF
TRBV5-1	TRBJ2-5	NA	NA	TGCGCCAGCAGCTTGTTAGTCGGACGGGGAGAGACCCAGTACTTC	CASSLLVGRGETQYF
TRBV7-2	TRBJ1-2	NA	NA	TGTGCCAGCAACACCGATCCTCTTCAGAACTATGGCTACACCTTC	CASNTDPLQNYGYTF
TRBV6-1	TRBJ1-1	NA	NA	TGTGCCAGCAGTGAATGGGATACTGAAGCTTTCTTT	CASSEWDTEAFF
TRBV19	TRBJ2-7	once	NA	TGTGCCAGTAAGGAGACGGCACGTAGCTCCTACGAGCAGTACTTC	CASKETARSSYEQYF
TRBV28	TRBJ1-2	NA	TRBD1	TGTGCCAGCAGACTAGGACAGGGTCTAGGTGGCTACACCTTC	CASRLGQGLGGYTF
TRBV19	TRBJ2-7	once	NA	TGTGCCAGTAGCCGCTGGGAGACCTACGAGCAGTACTTC	CASSRWETYEQYF
TRBV9	TRBJ1-1	NA	NA	TGTGCCAGCAGCGTAGAGGCAGCGATAGGGGTAGGGAACACTGAAGCTTTCTTT	CASSVEAAIGVGNTEAFF